A single sample is the source of the 27 T cell receptor beta chains below, sequenced in a study of Graves' ophthalmopathy and Graves' hyperthyroidism. Amplification from RNA transcripts yielded the TCR beta CDR3 regions. The first round was an RT-PCR with HTBI primers, and the second round was a multiplex PCR. One entry per CDR3 protein results from TCRdb running MiXCR on the multiplex PCR reads. The data contain around 520,000 distinct CDR3 sequences, roughly 40% of them singletons. The specimen sequenced was peripheral blood or thyroid tissue (not recorded which). The source of these receptors is an adult man with Graves' hyperthyroidism.

The V and J genes are TRBV7-9 and TRBJ2-5, with a weak D call TRBD1 (6 bases). The V end lost 3 bases, the J end lost 5 bases, and 13 bases lay between the germline ends. The CDR3 loop spans 14 amino acids. In germline, CDR1 is SEHNR, CDR2 FQNEAQ (reference sequence). The CDR3 DNA reads TGTGCCAGCAGCTTTCTTCCAGGGGTCGAGACCCAGTACTTC. Translated, it gives CASSFLPGVETQYF.

This clonotype has at least ten counts. V gene TRBV12-3 or TRBV12-4 combines with J gene TRBJ1-1; D possibly corresponds to TRBD1 (5 bases). This CDR3 has 13 residues. The V end was cut by 6 bases, the J end by 7 bases, with 15 bases between. The DNA of the CDR3 is TGTGCCAGCAGAGATCAGGGTAGGGGTGAAGCTTTCTTT. This sequence encodes CASRDQGRGEAFF.

The V gene is TRBV7-9, the J gene TRBJ1-2; D perhaps matches TRBD1 (6 bases). The ends were cut back, 3 bases at V and 4 bases at J, with 15 bases in the middle. Germline CDR1 is SEHNR and CDR2 is FQNEAQ (reference sequence). The length of the CDR3 is 15 residues. The CDR3 protein is CASSLAAGAGYGYTF. CDR3 nucleotides: TGTGCCAGCAGCTTGGCTGCAGGGGCCGGCTATGGCTACACCTTC.

The genes are TRBV9 and TRBJ1-1, with D perhaps TRBD1 (6 bases). V lost 4 bases and J lost 4, with 26 bases in between. This CDR3 has 18 amino acids. Germline values: CDR1 SGDLS, CDR2 YYNGEE. This CDR3 reads CASSPFTFLTGTRTEAFF. CDR3 DNA sequence: TGTGCCAGCAGCCCCTTTACCTTCCTTACAGGGACCCGCACTGAAGCTTTCTTT. The full variable domain, its missing parts supplied by reference TRBV9 and TRBJ1-1, is DSGVTQTPKHLITATGQRVTLRCSPRSGDLSVYWYQQSLDQGLQFLIQYYNGEERAKGNILERFSAQQFPDLHSELNLSSLELGDSALYFCASSPFTFLTGTRTEAFFGQGTRLTVV.

This clonotype has a count of ten or more. The gene calls are TRBV29-1 and TRBJ1-1; 10 nucleotides match TRBD1. The germline gives CDR1 SQVTM, CDR2 ANQGSEA. The CDR3 runs to 13 residues. CDR3 in amino acids: CSASTGGGTEAFF. CDR3 bases: TGCAGTGCTTCGACAGGGGGCGGGACTGAAGCTTTCTTT.

A word on this clonotype: Germline and junction disagree at one end, which may indicate a read error. The rearrangement uses TRBV20-1 and TRBJ1-2, with unresolved D. This CDR3 has 12 amino acids. CDR1 and CDR2 from the germline V gene are DFQATT and SNEGSKA (reference sequence). CDR3 residues: CSASRNSYGNTF. CDR3 sequence (DNA): TGCAGTGCTAGTAGAAACAGCTATGGCAACACCTTC.

Turning to this clonotype: A much larger clone lies one base from this, so it may be a read error. The chain recombines TRBV13 with TRBJ2-7, with D tentatively TRBD2 (6 bases). The CDR3 is 13 residues long. The V end was cut by 3 bases, the J end by 3 bases, with 9 bases between. Germline assignment: CDR1 PRHDT and CDR2 FYEKMQ (reference sequence). The CDR3 coding sequence is TGTGCCAGCAGCTTCGGGGAGGTCTACGAGCAGTACTTC. This gives the protein CASSFGEVYEQYF.

The rearrangement links TRBV7-9 to TRBJ2-5, with 7 positions matching TRBD1. The length of the CDR3 is 17 residues. CDR1 SEHNR and CDR2 FQNEAQ come from the germline V gene (reference sequence). The junction had 13 bases not matched to a gene; V was cut back by 4 bases and J by 2 bases. The CDR3 bases are TGTGCCAGCAGCTCCAACCCTGGGACAGTACCTCAAGAGACCCAGTACTTC. Protein product: CASSSNPGTVPQETQYF.

In its sample, this clonotype was seen many times. This chain joins TRBV4-1 and TRBJ1-5; D gene ambiguous. The V gene's germline CDR1 is MGHRA and CDR2 YSYEKL. This CDR3 has 13 amino acids. V was pared by 4 bases and J by 3 bases, with 7 bases between. The CDR3 coding sequence is TGCGCCAGCAGCCTAAGCACCAATCAGCCCCAGCATTTT. It specifies CASSLSTNQPQHF.

V gene TRBV30 combines with J gene TRBJ2-7; D possibly uses TRBD1 or TRBD2 (5 bases each). Germline V gene data show CDR1 as GTSNPN and CDR2 as SVGIG (reference sequence). CDR3 length: 14 residues. Trimming removed 5 bases at V and 7 bases at J, with 21 bases between. The CDR3 nucleotides read TGTGCCTGGTCGCCGGGACCGACCCTCGGGGAGCAGTACTTC. This gives the protein CAWSPGPTLGEQYF.

In its sample, this clonotype was seen a few times. This rearrangement joins TRBV6-2 or TRBV6-3 to TRBJ1-4; no clear D gene. Looked up from germline, CDR1 is MNHEY and CDR2 is SVGEGT. Trimming pared 6 bases from V and 5 bases from J, leaving 7 bases between. CDR3 size: 12 residues. CDR3 in amino acids: CASSQINEKLFF. CDR3 nucleotides: TGTGCCAGCAGCCAGATAAATGAAAAACTGTTTTTT.

At least ten counts were recorded for this clonotype. CDR3 sequence reads: CASTDSNQPQHF. CDR3 sequence (DNA): TGTGCCAGTACCGACAGCAATCAGCCCCAGCATTTT. V and J are TRBV19 and TRBJ1-5; D remains unclear. Germline CDR1 and CDR2: LNHDA and SQIVND (reference sequence). The V end was cut by 7 bases, the J end by 1 base, with 5 bases between. This CDR3 has 12 amino acids.

The sample holds many counts of this clonotype. The chain couples TRBV5-1 to TRBJ2-2; D is undetermined. This CDR3 comprises 16 residues. The ends were cut back, 3 bases at V and 1 base at J, with 13 bases in the middle. Per germline, CDR1 SGHRS and CDR2 YFSETQ. The CDR3 reads CASSYLRNRNTGELFF. DNA of the CDR3: TGCGCCAGCAGCTATTTGCGGAACCGGAACACCGGGGAGCTGTTTTTT.

The chain joins TRBV7-2 to TRBJ1-4, with TRBD1 identical over 10 bases. CDR1 is SGHTA and CDR2 is FQGNSA in the germline V gene. The junction had 8 bases not matched to a gene; V was cut back by 5 bases and J by 8 bases. CDR3 length: 15 amino acids. In DNA, the CDR3 is TGTGCCAGCAGCCAATCCGGGACAGGGGAAGAAAAACTGTTTTTT. Translating gives CASSQSGTGEEKLFF.

The chain employs TRBV10-2 and TRBJ2-1; D is ambiguous. The ends were cut back, 5 bases at V and 8 bases at J, with 10 bases in the middle. The CDR3 is 12 residues long. The germline V gene has CDR1 WSHSY and CDR2 SAAADI. The CDR3 region is CASSPQRDEQFF. The DNA of the CDR3 is TGCGCCAGCAGTCCCCAAAGAGATGAGCAGTTCTTC.

At least ten counts were recorded for this clonotype. This rearrangement joins TRBV7-9 to TRBJ2-7; D is unresolved. Looked up from germline, CDR1 is SEHNR and CDR2 is FQNEAQ (reference sequence). The CDR3 contains 13 residues. Trimming removed 5 bases from V and 0 bases from J, with 8 bases in between. For the CDR3, the DNA is TGTGCCAGCAGCAGGACGGACTCCTACGAGCAGTACTTC. Protein product: CASSRTDSYEQYF.

This clonotype was seen more than once but under ten times. The chain employs TRBV20-1 and TRBJ1-5; possibly TRBD1 for D (5 bases). The CDR3 extends over 15 amino acids. Germline-derived CDR1 and CDR2 are DFQATT and SNEGSKA (reference sequence). Trimming cost V 1 base and J 1 base, with 11 bases left between them. CDR3 nucleotide sequence: TGCAGTGCTAGAGGCGGGGGGGGGAGCAATCAGCCCCAGCATTTT. It translates to CSARGGGGSNQPQHF.

V usage is TRBV24-1 and J usage is TRBJ1-4; possible D gene TRBD1, 5 bases. The CDR3 contains 15 residues. Trimming stripped 5 bases from V and 6 bases from J, with 15 bases between. Germline loops: CDR1 KGHDR, CDR2 SFDVKD. As DNA, the CDR3 is TGTGCCACCAGTGGTGTCGAAGGGACGGATGAAAAACTGTTTTTT. Protein: CATSGVEGTDEKLFF.

There are a few counts of this clonotype. A much larger clone lies one base from this, so it may be a read error. The chain employs TRBV19 and TRBJ2-7; the D gene is possibly TRBD2 (5 bases). In germline, CDR1 is LNHDA, CDR2 SQIVND (reference sequence). V gave up 4 bases and J gave up 3 bases, with 10 bases separating them. CDR3 size: 13 residues. DNA of the CDR3: TGTGCCAGTAGTACGTTTGAGGGCTACGAGCAGTACTTC. Its translation: CASSTFEGYEQYF.

The V gene is TRBV7-3, the J gene TRBJ2-7; 8 positions match TRBD1. Germline V lookup: CDR1 SGHTA, CDR2 FQGTGA. CDR3 length: 16 residues. J gave up 6 bases and V 2 bases, and 12 bases lay outside the gene matches. CDR3 in DNA: TGTGCCAGCAGCTTAGGTACAGGGGGAAACTATTCCGAGCAGTACTTC. This codes for CASSLGTGGNYSEQYF.

This clonotype was counted only a few times. This chain links TRBV24-1 with TRBJ2-1; D not certain. The length of the CDR3 is 12 residues. Germline values: CDR1 KGHDR, CDR2 SFDVKD. V lost 3 bases to trimming and J lost 4 bases, with 3 bases between them. CDR3 amino acids: CATSDTYNEQFF. The CDR3 region has the DNA TGTGCCACCAGTGATACTTACAATGAGCAGTTCTTC.

This clonotype was detected many times. V usage is TRBV20-1 and J usage is TRBJ2-5; 13 nucleotides match TRBD2. The germline CDR1 and CDR2 sequences are DFQATT and SNEGSKA (reference sequence). The J segment lost 4 bases and the V segment lost 3 bases, leaving 2 bases of the junction unmatched. CDR3 length: 14 amino acids. CDR3 loop: CSARGLAGRETQYF. The CDR3 region has the DNA TGCAGTGCTAGGGGACTAGCGGGAAGAGAGACCCAGTACTTC.

This clonotype was observed a handful of times. The germline gene is not matched at one end of the junction; a read error may be the cause. The chain joins TRBV10-2 to TRBJ2-7; TRBD2 is a possible D gene (5 bases). CDR1 WSHSY and CDR2 SAAADI come from the germline V gene. The CDR3 contains 13 residues. CDR3 in DNA: TGTGCCAGCAGTTGGTTGGGATCGGGAGAGCAGTACTTC. Encoded protein: CASSWLGSGEQYF.

This clonotype was recorded a few times. This chain links TRBV7-8 with TRBJ2-7, with D perhaps TRBD1 (6 bases). CDR1 and CDR2 from the germline V gene are SGHVS and FQNEAQ. The CDR3 consists of 14 residues. The ends were cut back, 7 bases at V and 1 base at J, with 14 bases in the middle. CDR3 loop: CASIGTGFSYEQYF. As DNA, the CDR3 is TGTGCCAGCATCGGTACAGGGTTTTCCTACGAGCAGTACTTC.

In DNA, the CDR3 is TGTGCCAGCAGCGTCGGGGGCCTGGCACGCGGGGAGCTGTTTTTT. This codes for CASSVGGLARGELFF. The rearrangement links TRBV9 to TRBJ2-2; tentatively, D is TRBD1 or TRBD2 (6 bases each). Deletions cut 2 bases from V and 7 bases from J, with 15 bases between. The germline V gene has CDR1 SGDLS and CDR2 YYNGEE. The CDR3 length is 15 residues.

This clonotype was seen repeatedly, ten times or more. V is TRBV20-1 and J is TRBJ2-5, with a weak D call TRBD2 (6 bases). Trimming pared 2 bases from V and 5 bases from J, leaving 18 bases between. The CDR3 is 15 amino acids. Germline lookup yields CDR1 DFQATT and CDR2 SNEGSKA (reference sequence). CDR3 nucleotides: TGCAGTGCTAGACCCACCCTCACGGGGGTCGAGACCCAGTACTTC. It yields the protein CSARPTLTGVETQYF.

This chain links TRBV28 with TRBJ1-6; D perhaps matches TRBD1 (6 bases). The CDR3 has 12 amino acids. CDR1 is MDHEN and CDR2 is SYDVKM in the germline V gene. V lost 4 bases and J lost 13, with 11 bases in between. CDR3 protein: CASSSTGLPLHF. The CDR3, as DNA: TGTGCCAGCAGTTCGACAGGTCTGCCCCTCCACTTT.